This paragraph covers one T cell receptor (beta chain) sequence. The primer mix had 60 Vbeta and 13 Jbeta primers. Sequenced by immunoSEQ multiplex PCR; TCRdb stores in-frame clones only, minus some. This table holds 90,000 to 150,000 clones, 78% found once. This CDR3 has 15 amino acids. Trimming took 1 base from V and 2 from J, leaving 12 bases between them. Germline V gene sequence: CDR1 SGHNT, CDR2 YYREEE (reference sequence). The entry originates in a study of cytomegalovirus exposure and HLA in healthy donors. This receptor was identified in a woman between 25 and 40 years old in good health and CMV-seropositive. Sequencing input: PBMCs. The chain uses TRBV5-4 and TRBJ1-2, with D possibly being TRBD1 (6 bases). DNA of the CDR3: TGTGCCAGCAGCTTGAGGAGGGGGGGGAACTATGGCTACACCTTC. Protein: CASSLRRGGNYGYTF.